A selection of T cell receptor beta chains follows, all from one sample in a study of technical replicates of blood from a handful of donors. The assay was immunoSEQ multiplex PCR, and TCRdb's table has in-frame clones only and misses some. The sample contains about 72,000 clones, around 95% of which appear only once. The sequenced sample consisted of T cells isolated from PBMCs. Every receptor here comes from a human donor in good health. Each CDR3 is given with its conserved first and last residue. D genes are given only for firm matches.

D gene: -; J gene: TRBJ1-5; V gene: TRBV6-6; CDR3 protein: CASAERSVQPQHF; CDR3 DNA: TGTGCCAGCGCAGAACGCAGTGTTCAGCCCCAGCATTTT
D gene: -; J gene: TRBJ2-7; V gene: TRBV11-2; CDR3 protein: CASSLMGALKYEQYF; CDR3 DNA: TGTGCCAGCAGCTTAATGGGGGCGCTGAAGTACGAGCAGTACTTC
D gene: TRBD1; J gene: TRBJ1-1; V gene: TRBV18; CDR3 protein: CASSPMTGEAFF; CDR3 DNA: TGTGCCAGCTCACCTATGACAGGGGAAGCTTTCTTT
D gene: -; J gene: TRBJ2-5; V gene: TRBV2; CDR3 protein: CASRKSGNQETQYF; CDR3 DNA: TGTGCCAGCCGAAAGTCAGGGAACCAAGAGACCCAGTACTTC
D gene: -; J gene: TRBJ1-1; V gene: TRBV6-5; CDR3 protein: CASSVRQGPEAFF; CDR3 DNA: TGTGCCAGCAGCGTACGGCAGGGCCCTGAAGCTTTCTTT
D gene: TRBD1; J gene: TRBJ2-5; V gene: TRBV10-3; CDR3 protein: CAISEMGQGQETQYF; CDR3 DNA: TGTGCCATCAGTGAGATGGGACAGGGCCAAGAGACCCAGTACTTC
D gene: TRBD2; J gene: TRBJ2-3; V gene: TRBV28; CDR3 protein: CASSLTSGSTDTQYF; CDR3 DNA: TGTGCCAGCAGTTTAACTAGCGGGAGCACAGATACGCAGTATTTT
D gene: TRBD1; J gene: TRBJ1-2; V gene: TRBV5-6; CDR3 protein: CASSLEVQGADYGYTF; CDR3 DNA: TGTGCCAGCAGCTTGGAAGTCCAGGGGGCCGACTATGGCTACACCTTC
D gene: -; J gene: TRBJ1-2; V gene: TRBV15; CDR3 protein: CATSPTEGVSNGYTF; CDR3 DNA: TGTGCCACCAGCCCTACCGAGGGGGTTTCCAATGGCTACACCTTC
D gene: TRBD2; J gene: TRBJ2-7; V gene: TRBV2; CDR3 protein: CASRSQGLAGPYEQYF; CDR3 DNA: TGTGCCAGCAGGTCCCAAGGACTAGCGGGACCCTACGAGCAGTACTTC
D gene: -; J gene: TRBJ2-7; V gene: TRBV10-3; CDR3 protein: CAISEWQNSYEQYF; CDR3 DNA: TGTGCCATCAGTGAGTGGCAGAACTCCTACGAGCAGTACTTC
D gene: -; J gene: TRBJ1-1; V gene: TRBV27; CDR3 protein: CASSLSTAGLVDTEAFF; CDR3 DNA: TGTGCCAGCAGTTTATCGACGGCAGGTTTGGTGGACACTGAAGCTTTCTTT
D gene: TRBD2; J gene: TRBJ2-1; V gene: TRBV19; CDR3 protein: CASSISSGDYNEQFF; CDR3 DNA: TGTGCCAGTAGTATTTCTAGCGGGGACTACAATGAGCAGTTCTTC
D gene: -; J gene: TRBJ1-4; V gene: TRBV29-1; CDR3 protein: CSVEDLSEKLFF; CDR3 DNA: TGCAGCGTTGAAGATCTGTCTGAAAAACTGTTTTTT
D gene: TRBD1; J gene: TRBJ1-3; V gene: TRBV4-1; CDR3 protein: CASSQEGQSFGNTIYF; CDR3 DNA: TGCGCCAGCAGCCAAGAGGGACAGTCATTTGGAAACACCATATATTTT
D gene: -; J gene: TRBJ2-5; V gene: TRBV29-1; CDR3 protein: CSVVGHPGETQYF; CDR3 DNA: TGCAGCGTTGTGGGACACCCTGGGGAGACCCAGTACTTC
D gene: -; J gene: TRBJ2-7; V gene: TRBV7-9; CDR3 protein: CASSPSSGGSYEQYF; CDR3 DNA: TGTGCCAGCAGCCCTAGCTCGGGCGGCTCCTACGAGCAGTACTTC
D gene: -; J gene: TRBJ2-7; V gene: TRBV12-5; CDR3 protein: CASGLPYYEQYF; CDR3 DNA: TGTGCTAGTGGTTTGCCGTACTACGAGCAGTACTTC
D gene: -; J gene: TRBJ1-5; V gene: TRBV6-5; CDR3 protein: CASRQKTGPGEVHF; CDR3 DNA: TGTGCCAGCAGACAAAAGACAGGACCAGGAGAGGTGCATTTT
D gene: TRBD1; J gene: TRBJ2-2; V gene: TRBV29-1; CDR3 protein: CSGTGRAGTGELFF; CDR3 DNA: TGCAGCGGGACAGGGCGAGCGGGCACCGGGGAGCTGTTTTTT
D gene: TRBD1; J gene: TRBJ1-5; V gene: TRBV27; CDR3 protein: CASSSGTGTHQPQHF; CDR3 DNA: TGTGCCAGCAGCTCCGGGACAGGGACGCATCAGCCCCAGCATTTT
D gene: -; J gene: TRBJ2-6; V gene: TRBV27; CDR3 protein: CASSLFDTHSGANVLTF; CDR3 DNA: TGTGCCAGCAGTTTATTCGACACTCACTCTGGGGCCAACGTCCTGACTTTC
D gene: TRBD2; J gene: TRBJ2-3; V gene: TRBV9; CDR3 protein: CASSTRPGLAGGGGDTQYF; CDR3 DNA: TGTGCCAGCAGCACGAGACCGGGACTAGCGGGGGGCGGTGGAGATACGCAGTATTTT
D gene: TRBD2; J gene: TRBJ2-2; V gene: TRBV11-3; CDR3 protein: CASSLDGYLAGDGTGELFF; CDR3 DNA: TGTGCCAGCAGCTTAGATGGGTACCTGGCGGGAGACGGGACCGGGGAGCTGTTTTTT
D gene: TRBD1; J gene: TRBJ1-2; V gene: TRBV11-3; CDR3 protein: CASSLGGTGTGRIGYTF; CDR3 DNA: TGTGCCAGCAGCTTAGGCGGGACAGGGACCGGCCGGATAGGCTACACCTTC